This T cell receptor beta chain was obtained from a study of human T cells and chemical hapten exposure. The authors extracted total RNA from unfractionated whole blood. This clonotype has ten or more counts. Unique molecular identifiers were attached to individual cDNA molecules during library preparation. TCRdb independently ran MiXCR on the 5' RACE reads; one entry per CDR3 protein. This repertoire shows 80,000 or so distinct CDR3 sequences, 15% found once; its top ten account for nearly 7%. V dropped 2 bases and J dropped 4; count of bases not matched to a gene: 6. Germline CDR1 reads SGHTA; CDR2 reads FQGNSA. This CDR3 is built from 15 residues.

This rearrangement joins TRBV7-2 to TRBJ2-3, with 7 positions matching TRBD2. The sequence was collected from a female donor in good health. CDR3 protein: CASSLSGLAADTQYF. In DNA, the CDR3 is TGTGCCAGCAGCTTATCGGGGCTAGCGGCAGATACGCAGTATTTT.